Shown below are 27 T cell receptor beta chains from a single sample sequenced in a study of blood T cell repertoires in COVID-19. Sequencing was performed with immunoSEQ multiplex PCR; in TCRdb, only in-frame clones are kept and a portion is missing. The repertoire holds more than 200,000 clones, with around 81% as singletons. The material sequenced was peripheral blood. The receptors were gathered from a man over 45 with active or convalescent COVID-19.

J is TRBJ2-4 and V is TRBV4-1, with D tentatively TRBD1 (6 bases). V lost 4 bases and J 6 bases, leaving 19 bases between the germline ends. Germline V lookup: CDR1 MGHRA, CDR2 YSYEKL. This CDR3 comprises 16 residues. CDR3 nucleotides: TGCGCCAGCAGCCCCCCAAGACGGGACACGGCAAACATTCAGTACTTC. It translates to CASSPPRRDTANIQYF.

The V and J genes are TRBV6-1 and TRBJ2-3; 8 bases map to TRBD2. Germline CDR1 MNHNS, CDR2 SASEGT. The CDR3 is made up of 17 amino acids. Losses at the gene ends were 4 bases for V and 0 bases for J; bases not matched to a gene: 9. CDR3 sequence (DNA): TGTGCCAGCAGTGCCCCGGGGGGGACCCTTAGCACAGATACGCAGTATTTT. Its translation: CASSAPGGTLSTDTQYF.

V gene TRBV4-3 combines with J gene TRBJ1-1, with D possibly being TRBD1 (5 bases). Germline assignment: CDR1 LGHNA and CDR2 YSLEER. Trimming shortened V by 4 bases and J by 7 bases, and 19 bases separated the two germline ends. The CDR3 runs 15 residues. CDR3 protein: CASSPRQGLNNEAFF. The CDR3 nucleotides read TGCGCCAGCAGCCCTCGGCAGGGACTAAATAATGAAGCTTTCTTT.

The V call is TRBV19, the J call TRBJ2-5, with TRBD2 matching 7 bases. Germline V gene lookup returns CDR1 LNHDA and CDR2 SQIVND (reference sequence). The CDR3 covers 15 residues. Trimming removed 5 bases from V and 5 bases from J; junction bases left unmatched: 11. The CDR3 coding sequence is TGTGCCAGTAGTGCCTCCCCGGGGCGGGGGGAGACCCAGTACTTC. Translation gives CASSASPGRGETQYF.

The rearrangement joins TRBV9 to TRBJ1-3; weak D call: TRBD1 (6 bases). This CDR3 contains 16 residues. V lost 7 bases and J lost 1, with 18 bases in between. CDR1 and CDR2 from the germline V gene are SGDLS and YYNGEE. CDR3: CASAKRTAGSGNTIYF. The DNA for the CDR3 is TGTGCCAGCGCCAAAAGGACAGCCGGATCTGGAAACACCATATATTTT.

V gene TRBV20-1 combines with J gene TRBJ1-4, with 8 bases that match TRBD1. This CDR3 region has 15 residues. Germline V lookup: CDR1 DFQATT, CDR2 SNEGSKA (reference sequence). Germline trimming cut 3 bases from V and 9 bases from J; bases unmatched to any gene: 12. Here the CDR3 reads CSASRPGQDFQKLFF. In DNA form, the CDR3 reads TGCAGTGCTAGTCGACCGGGACAGGACTTTCAAAAACTGTTTTTT.

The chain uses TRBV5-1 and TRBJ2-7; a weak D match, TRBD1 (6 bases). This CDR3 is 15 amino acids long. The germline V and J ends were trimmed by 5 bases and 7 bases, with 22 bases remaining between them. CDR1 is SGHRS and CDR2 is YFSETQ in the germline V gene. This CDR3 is CASRTVAGVPMEQYF. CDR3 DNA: TGCGCCAGCAGGACCGTGGCAGGGGTCCCCATGGAGCAGTACTTC.

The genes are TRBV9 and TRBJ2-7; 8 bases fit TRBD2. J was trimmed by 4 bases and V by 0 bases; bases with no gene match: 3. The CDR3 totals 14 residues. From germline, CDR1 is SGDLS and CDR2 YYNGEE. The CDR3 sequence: CASSVEGGGYEQYF. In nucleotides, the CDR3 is TGTGCCAGCAGCGTAGAAGGCGGGGGGTACGAGCAGTACTTC.

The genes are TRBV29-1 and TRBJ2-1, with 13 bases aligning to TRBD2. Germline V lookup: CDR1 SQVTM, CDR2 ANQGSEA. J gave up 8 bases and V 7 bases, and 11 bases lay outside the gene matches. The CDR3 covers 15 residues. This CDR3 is CSAILLAGGRDEQFF. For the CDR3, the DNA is TGCAGCGCGATTCTACTAGCGGGGGGGAGGGATGAGCAGTTCTTC.

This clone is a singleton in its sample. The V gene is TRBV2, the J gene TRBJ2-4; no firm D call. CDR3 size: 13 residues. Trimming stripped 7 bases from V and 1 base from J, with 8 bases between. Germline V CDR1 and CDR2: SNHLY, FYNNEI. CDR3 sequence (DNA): TGTGCCAGCACCCTGGAGGCCAAAAACATTCAGTACTTC. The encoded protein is CASTLEAKNIQYF.

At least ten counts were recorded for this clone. The CDR3 sequence: CASSQGQGSYGYTF. CDR3 DNA: TGCGCCAGCAGCCAGGGACAGGGAAGCTATGGCTACACCTTC. This chain connects TRBV4-1 to TRBJ1-2, with 9 nucleotides matching TRBD1. In germline, CDR1 is MGHRA, CDR2 YSYEKL. V dropped 3 bases and J dropped 4; count of bases not matched to a gene: 3. The CDR3 contains 14 residues.

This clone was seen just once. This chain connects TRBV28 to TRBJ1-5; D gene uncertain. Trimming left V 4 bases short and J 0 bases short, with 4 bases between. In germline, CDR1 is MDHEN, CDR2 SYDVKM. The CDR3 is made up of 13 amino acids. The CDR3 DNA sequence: TGTGCCAGCAGTTCTTATAGCAATCAGCCCCAGCATTTT. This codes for CASSSYSNQPQHF.

DNA of the CDR3: TGTGCCAGCTCACAGACAGCCTCCTACGAGCAGTACTTC. Translating it yields CASSQTASYEQYF. The genes are TRBV18 and TRBJ2-7, with D possibly matching TRBD1 (5 bases). With 4 bases removed from V and 0 bases from J, the gap between germline ends came to 7 bases. This CDR3 has 13 residues. Germline V gene data show CDR1 as KGHSH and CDR2 as LQKENI.

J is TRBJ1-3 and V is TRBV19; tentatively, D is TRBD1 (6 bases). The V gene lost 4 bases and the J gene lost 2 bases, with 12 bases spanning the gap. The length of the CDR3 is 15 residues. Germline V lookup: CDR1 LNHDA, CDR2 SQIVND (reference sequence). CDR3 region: CASSKGTGTGNTIYF. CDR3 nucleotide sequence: TGTGCCAGTAGTAAGGGTACAGGGACTGGAAACACCATATATTTT.

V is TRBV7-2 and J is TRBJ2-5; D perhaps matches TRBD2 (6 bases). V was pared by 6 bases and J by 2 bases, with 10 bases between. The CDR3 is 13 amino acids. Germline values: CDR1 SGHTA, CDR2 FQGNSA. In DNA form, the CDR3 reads TGTGCCAGCAGTGGGGGGATACAAGAGACCCAGTACTTC. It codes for CASSGGIQETQYF.

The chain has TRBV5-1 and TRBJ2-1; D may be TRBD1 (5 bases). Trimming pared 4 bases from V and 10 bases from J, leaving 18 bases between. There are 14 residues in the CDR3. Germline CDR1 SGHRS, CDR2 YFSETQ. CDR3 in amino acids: CASSQDTATREQFF. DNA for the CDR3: TGCGCCAGCAGCCAGGACACTGCGACTCGGGAGCAGTTCTTC.

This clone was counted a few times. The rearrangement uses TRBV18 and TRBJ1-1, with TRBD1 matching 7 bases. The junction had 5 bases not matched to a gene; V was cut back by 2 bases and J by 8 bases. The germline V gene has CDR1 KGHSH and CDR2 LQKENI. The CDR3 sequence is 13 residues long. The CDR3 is CASSPSQGGEAFF. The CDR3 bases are TGTGCCAGCTCACCAAGTCAGGGGGGAGAAGCTTTCTTT.

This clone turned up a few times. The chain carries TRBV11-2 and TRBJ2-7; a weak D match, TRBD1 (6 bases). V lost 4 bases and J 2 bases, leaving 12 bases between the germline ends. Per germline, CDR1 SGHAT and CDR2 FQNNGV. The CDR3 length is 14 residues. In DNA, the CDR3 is TGTGCCAGCAGCTCGCAGGGGAACCCCTACGAGCAGTACTTC. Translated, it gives CASSSQGNPYEQYF.

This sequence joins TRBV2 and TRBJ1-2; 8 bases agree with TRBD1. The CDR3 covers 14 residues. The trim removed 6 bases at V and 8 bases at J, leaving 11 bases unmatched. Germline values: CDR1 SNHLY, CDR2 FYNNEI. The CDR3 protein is CASSLQQGVDGYTF. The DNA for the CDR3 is TGTGCCAGCAGCCTACAACAGGGGGTCGACGGCTACACCTTC.

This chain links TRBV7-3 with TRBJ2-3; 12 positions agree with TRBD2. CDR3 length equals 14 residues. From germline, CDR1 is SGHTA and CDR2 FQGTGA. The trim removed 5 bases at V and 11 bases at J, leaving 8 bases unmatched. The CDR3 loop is CASSLAASGGVQYF. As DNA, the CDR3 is TGTGCCAGCAGCCTCGCGGCTAGCGGGGGGGTGCAGTATTTT. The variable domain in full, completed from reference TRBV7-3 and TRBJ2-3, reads GAGVSQTPSNKVTEKGKYVELRCDPISGHTALYWYRQSLGQGPEFLIYFQGTGAADDSGLPNDRFFAVRPEGSVSTLKIQRTERGDSAVYLCASSLAASGGVQYFGPGTRLTVL.

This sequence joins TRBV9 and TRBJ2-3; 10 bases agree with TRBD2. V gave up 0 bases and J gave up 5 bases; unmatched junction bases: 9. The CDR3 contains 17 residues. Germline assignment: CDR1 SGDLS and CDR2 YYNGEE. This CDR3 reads CASSVGSSGGRGDTQYF. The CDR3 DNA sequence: TGTGCCAGCAGCGTAGGAAGTAGCGGGGGGCGGGGAGATACGCAGTATTTT. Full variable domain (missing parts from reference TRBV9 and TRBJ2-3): DSGVTQTPKHLITATGQRVTLRCSPRSGDLSVYWYQQSLDQGLQFLIQYYNGEERAKGNILERFSAQQFPDLHSELNLSSLELGDSALYFCASSVGSSGGRGDTQYFGPGTRLTVL.

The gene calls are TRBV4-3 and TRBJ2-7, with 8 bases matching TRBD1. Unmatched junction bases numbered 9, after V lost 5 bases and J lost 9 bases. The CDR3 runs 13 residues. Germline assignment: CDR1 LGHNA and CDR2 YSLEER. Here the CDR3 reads CASSNRDRSGQYF. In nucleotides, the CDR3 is TGCGCCAGCAGCAACCGGGACAGGTCCGGGCAGTACTTC.

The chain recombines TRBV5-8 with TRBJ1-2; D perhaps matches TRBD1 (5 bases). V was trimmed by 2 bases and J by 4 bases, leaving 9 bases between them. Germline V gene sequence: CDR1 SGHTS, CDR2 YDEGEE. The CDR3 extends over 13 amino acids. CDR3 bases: TGTGCCAGCAGCTTTGGGACTGCCTATGGCTACACCTTC. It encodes CASSFGTAYGYTF. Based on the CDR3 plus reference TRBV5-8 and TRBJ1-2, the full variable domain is EAGVTQSPTHLIKTRGQQATLRCSPISGHTSVYWYQQALGLGLQFLLWYDEGEERNRGNFPPRFSGRQFPNYSSELNVNALELEDSALYLCASSFGTAYGYTFGSGTRLTVV.

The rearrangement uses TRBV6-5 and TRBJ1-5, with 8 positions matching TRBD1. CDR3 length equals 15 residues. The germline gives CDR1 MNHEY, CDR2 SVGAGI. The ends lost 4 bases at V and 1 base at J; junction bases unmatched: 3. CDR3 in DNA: TGTGCCAGCAGTTTACAGGGGGGGAGCAATCAGCCCCAGCATTTT. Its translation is CASSLQGGSNQPQHF.

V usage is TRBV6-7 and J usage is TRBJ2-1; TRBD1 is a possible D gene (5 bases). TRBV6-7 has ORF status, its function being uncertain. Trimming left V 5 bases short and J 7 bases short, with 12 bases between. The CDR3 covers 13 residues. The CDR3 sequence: CASSPGHTNEQFF. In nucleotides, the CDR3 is TGTGCCAGCAGTCCCGGACATACGAATGAGCAGTTCTTC.

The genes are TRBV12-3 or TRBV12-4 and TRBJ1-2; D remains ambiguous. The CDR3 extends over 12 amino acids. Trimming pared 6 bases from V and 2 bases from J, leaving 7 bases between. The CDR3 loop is CASRQFNYGYTF. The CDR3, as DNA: TGTGCCAGCAGACAGTTCAACTATGGCTACACCTTC.

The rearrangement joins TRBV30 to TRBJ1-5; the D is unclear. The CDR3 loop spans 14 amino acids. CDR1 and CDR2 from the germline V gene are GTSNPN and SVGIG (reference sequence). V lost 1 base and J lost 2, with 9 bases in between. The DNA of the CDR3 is TGTGCCTGGAGTGATGGCCTTGGCAATCAGCCCCAGCATTTT. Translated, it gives CAWSDGLGNQPQHF.